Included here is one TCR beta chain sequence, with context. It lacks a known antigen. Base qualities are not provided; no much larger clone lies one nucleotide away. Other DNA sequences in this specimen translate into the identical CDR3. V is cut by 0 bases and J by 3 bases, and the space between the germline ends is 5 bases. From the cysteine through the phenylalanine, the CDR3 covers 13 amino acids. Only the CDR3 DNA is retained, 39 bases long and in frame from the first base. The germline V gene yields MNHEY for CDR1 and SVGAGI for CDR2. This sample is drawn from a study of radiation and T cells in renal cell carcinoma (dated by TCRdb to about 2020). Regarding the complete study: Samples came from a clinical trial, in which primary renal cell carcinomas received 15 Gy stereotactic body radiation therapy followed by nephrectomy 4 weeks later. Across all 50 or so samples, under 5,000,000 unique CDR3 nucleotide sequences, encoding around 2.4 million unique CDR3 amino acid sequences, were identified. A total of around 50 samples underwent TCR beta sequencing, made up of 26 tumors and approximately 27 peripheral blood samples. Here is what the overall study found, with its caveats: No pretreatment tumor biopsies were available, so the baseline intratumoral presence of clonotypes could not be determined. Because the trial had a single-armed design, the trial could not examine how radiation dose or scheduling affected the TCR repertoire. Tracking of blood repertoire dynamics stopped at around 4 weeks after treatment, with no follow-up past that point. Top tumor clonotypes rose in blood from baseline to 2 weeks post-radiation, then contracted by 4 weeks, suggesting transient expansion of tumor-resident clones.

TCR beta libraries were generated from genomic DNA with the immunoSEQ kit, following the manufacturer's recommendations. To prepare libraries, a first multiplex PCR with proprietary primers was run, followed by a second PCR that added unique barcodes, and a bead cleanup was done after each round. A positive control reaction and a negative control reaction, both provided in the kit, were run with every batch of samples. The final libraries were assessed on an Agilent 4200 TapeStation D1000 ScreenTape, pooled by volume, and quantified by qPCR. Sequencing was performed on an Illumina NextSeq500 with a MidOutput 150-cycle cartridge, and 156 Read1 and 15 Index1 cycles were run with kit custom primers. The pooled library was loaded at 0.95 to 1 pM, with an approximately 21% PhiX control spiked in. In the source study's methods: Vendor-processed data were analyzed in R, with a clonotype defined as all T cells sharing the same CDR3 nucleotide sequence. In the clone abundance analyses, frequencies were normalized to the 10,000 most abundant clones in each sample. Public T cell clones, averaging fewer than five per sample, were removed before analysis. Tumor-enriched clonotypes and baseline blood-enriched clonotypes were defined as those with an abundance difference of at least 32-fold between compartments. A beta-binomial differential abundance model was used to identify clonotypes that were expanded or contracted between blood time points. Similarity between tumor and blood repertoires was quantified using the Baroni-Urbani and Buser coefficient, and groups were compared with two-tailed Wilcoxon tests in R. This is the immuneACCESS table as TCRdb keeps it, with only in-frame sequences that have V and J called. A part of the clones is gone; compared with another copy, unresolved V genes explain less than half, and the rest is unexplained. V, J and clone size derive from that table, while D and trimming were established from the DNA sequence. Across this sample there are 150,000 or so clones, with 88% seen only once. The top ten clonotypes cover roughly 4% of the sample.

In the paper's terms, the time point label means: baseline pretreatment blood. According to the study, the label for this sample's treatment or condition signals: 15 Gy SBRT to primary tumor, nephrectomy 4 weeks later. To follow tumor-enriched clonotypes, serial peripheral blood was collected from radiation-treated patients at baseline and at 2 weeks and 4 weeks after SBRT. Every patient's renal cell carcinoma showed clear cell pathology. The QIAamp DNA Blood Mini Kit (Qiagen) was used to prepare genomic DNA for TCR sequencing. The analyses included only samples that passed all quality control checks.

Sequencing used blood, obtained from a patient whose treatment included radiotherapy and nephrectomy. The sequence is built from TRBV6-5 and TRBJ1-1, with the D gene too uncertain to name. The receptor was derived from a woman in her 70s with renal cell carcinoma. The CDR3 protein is CASSYSGYTEAFF. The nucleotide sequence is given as TGTGCCAGCAGTTACTCAGGGTACACTGAAGCTTTCTTT.